The clone carrying this T cell receptor beta chain is deemed medium-sized. Its antigen is unidentified. This sample was included in a study of cytotoxic CD8 clonotypes in ibrutinib-treated CLL. Study context: Patients: over 9 relapsed/refractory, fewer than 16 treatment-naive, 17 to 18 IGHV unmutated. The study, taken as a whole, reports: Clonality showed a rise at ibrutinib response that reversed toward baseline at progression.

Trimming removed 1 base from V and 8 bases from J, with 11 bases in between. This CDR3 contains 13 residues. Germline V gene sequence: CDR1 MNHEY, CDR2 SMNVEV (reference sequence). TCRdb keeps only in-frame clones here, not all; method: immunoSEQ multiplex PCR. The data show 14,000 or so clones, more than 60% seen once. The sequence came from a human donor with chronic lymphocytic leukemia. The starting material was PBMCs, obtained before ibrutinib treatment. The rearrangement joins TRBV27 to TRBJ1-2; tentative D call: TRBD1 (6 bases). CDR3 amino acids: CASSLWGGGGYTF. The CDR3 DNA reads as TGTGCCAGCAGTTTATGGGGGGGCGGCGGCTACACCTTC.